This T cell receptor (beta chain) was profiled in a study of identical twins. TCRdb reprocessed the 5' RACE reads via MiXCR and lists one record per CDR3 protein. The sample includes fewer than 350,000 distinct CDR3 sequences, about 8% of them seen just once. This clonotype came up many times. Trimming stripped 3 bases from V and 3 bases from J, with 15 bases between. The CDR3 spans 15 residues. Germline loops: CDR1 SGHRS, CDR2 YFSETQ. These sequences were also reported in another study, on yellow fever vaccine responses in identical twins.

The receptor was derived from a woman aged 18 to 35 in good health. The chain has TRBV5-1 and TRBJ1-1, with D possibly being TRBD1 (5 bases). The sequencing input was memory (CD45RO+) T cells sorted from blood. The CDR3 protein is CASSSGWGFDTEAFF. Here the CDR3 DNA reads TGCGCCAGCAGCTCTGGATGGGGGTTTGACACTGAAGCTTTCTTT.